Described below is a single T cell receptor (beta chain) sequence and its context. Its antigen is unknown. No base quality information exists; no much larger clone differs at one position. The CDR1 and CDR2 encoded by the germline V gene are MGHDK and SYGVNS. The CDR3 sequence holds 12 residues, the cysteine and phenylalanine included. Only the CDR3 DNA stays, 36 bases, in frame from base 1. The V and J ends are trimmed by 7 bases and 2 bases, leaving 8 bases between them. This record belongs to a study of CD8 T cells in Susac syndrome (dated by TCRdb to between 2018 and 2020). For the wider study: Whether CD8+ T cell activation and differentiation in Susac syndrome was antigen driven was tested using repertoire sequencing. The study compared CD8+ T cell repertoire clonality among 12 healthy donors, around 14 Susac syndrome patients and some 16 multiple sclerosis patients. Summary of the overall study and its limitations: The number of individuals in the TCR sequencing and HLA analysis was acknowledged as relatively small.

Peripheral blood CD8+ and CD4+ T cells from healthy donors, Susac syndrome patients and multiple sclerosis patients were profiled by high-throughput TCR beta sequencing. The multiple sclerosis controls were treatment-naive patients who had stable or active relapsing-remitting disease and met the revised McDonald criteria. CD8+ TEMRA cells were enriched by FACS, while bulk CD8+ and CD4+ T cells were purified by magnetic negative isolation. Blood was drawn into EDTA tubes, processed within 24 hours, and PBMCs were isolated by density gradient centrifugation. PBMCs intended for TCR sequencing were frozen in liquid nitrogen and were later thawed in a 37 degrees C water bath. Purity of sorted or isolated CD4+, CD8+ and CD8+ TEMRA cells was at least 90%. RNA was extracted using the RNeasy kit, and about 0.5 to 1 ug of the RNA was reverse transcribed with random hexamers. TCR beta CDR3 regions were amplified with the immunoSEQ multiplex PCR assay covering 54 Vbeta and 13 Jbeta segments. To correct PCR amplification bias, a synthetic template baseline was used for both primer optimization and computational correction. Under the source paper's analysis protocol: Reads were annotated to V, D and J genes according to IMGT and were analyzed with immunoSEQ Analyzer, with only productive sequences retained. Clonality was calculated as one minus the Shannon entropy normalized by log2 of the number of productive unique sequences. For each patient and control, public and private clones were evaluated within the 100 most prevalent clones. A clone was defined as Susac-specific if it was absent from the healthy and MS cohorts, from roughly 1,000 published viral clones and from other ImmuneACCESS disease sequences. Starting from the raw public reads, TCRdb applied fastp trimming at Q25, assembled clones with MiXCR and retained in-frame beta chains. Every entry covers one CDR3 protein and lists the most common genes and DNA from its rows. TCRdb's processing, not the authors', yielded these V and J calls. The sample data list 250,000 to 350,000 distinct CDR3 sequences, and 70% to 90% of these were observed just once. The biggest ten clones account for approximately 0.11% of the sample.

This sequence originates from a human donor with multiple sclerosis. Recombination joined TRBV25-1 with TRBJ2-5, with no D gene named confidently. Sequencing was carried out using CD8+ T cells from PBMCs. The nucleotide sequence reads TGTGCCAGCAATTGGAGACAAGAGACCCAGTACTTC. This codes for CASNWRQETQYF. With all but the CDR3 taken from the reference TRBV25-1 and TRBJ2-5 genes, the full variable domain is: EADIYQTPRYLVIGTGKKITLECSQTMGHDKMYWYQQDPGMELHLIHYSYGVNSTEKGDLSSESTVSRIRTEHFPLTLESARPSHTSQYLCASNWRQETQYFGPGTRLLVL.